This TCR beta chain emerged from a study of PD-1 blockade in classical Hodgkin lymphoma. Study-level findings and limits: Repertoire differences have undefined causes, possibly disease activity or prior therapy. Complete responders entered with baseline diversity on par with newly diagnosed patients, the results showed. Relapsed/refractory patients reportedly had lower baseline diversity than newly diagnosed patients.

Time point given: cycle 4 day 1 (C4D1), after less than seven weeks of nivolumab. Patients all relapsed after autologous stem cell transplantation, and there was variation in brentuximab vedotin exposure. Deletions cut 1 base from V and 5 bases from J, with 12 bases between. This CDR3 is built from 15 residues. The germline CDR1 and CDR2 sequences are MGHRA and YSYEKL. For this clone: Its antigen is currently unknown.

Sequencing used immunoSEQ multiplex PCR; TCRdb keeps in-frame clones, though not all of them. This table has 25,000 to 35,000 clones, 72% appearing once. The gene calls are TRBV4-1 and TRBJ2-1; D is possibly TRBD1 (6 bases). The sample consisted of peripheral blood mononuclear cells (PBMCs), taken before the fourth cycle of nivolumab. The sequence came from a human donor with classical Hodgkin lymphoma. The CDR3 is CASSQGWDTDNEQFF. CDR3 in DNA: TGCGCCAGCAGCCAAGGCTGGGACACTGACAATGAGCAGTTCTTC.